Presented here are 13 T cell receptor beta chains from one specimen sequenced in a study of blood T cell repertoires in COVID-19 (dated by TCRdb to 2019 to 2021). Library prep was done by the immunoSEQ multiplex PCR assay. TCRdb mirrors the immuneACCESS table, restricted to in-frame sequences. Some clones are absent from its copies; in checked studies, under half trace to an unresolved V gene, and the reason for the others is unknown. This sample gives about 190,000 clones in total; more than 75% of them show up just once. Around 4.9% of the sample is in the top ten clones. The sample comprised peripheral blood. The receptors here all came from a woman aged 80 or over with acute or convalescent COVID-19.

This chain links TRBV30 with TRBJ1-5; D remains unclear. V was pared by 0 bases and J by 6 bases, with 15 bases between. Germline-derived CDR1 and CDR2 are GTSNPN and SVGIG (reference sequence). The CDR3 length is 15 residues. The CDR3: CAWSVEYPLGQPQHF. In DNA, the CDR3 is TGTGCCTGGAGTGTTGAGTATCCACTAGGTCAGCCCCAGCATTTT.

The chain combines TRBV5-5 with TRBJ2-5, with 11 bases aligning to TRBD2. The CDR3 runs 15 residues. J gave up 3 bases and V 4 bases, and 5 bases lay outside the gene matches. Germline V gene data show CDR1 as SGHKS and CDR2 as YYEKEE (reference sequence). The CDR3, as DNA: TGTGCCAGCAGCCGACTAGCGGGGAGGGAAGAGACCCAGTACTTC. Its protein is CASSRLAGREETQYF.

In regard to this clone: The sample has other DNA sequences that encode this CDR3 too. The chain combines TRBV6-5 with TRBJ2-7; 7 bases agree with TRBD1. The CDR3 has 14 residues. V gave up 0 bases and J gave up 2 bases; unmatched junction bases: 1. Germline V CDR1 and CDR2: MNHEY, SVGAGI. The CDR3 nucleotides are TGTGCCAGCAGTTACTCAAGGGGGCCCTACGAGCAGTACTTC. Protein: CASSYSRGPYEQYF.

The chain uses TRBV6-5 and TRBJ2-7; 7 positions agree with TRBD2. CDR3 length: 14 amino acids. Germline V gene data show CDR1 as MNHEY and CDR2 as SVGAGI. V trimming: 10 bases; J trimming: 3 bases; junction bases outside the gene matches: 12. The CDR3 nucleotides read TGTGCCACCAACCCCGGGGGGTGGGTCTACGAGCAGTACTTC. It encodes CATNPGGWVYEQYF.

V is TRBV7-9 and J is TRBJ2-3; D remains unclear. This CDR3 is built from 13 residues. In germline, CDR1 is SEHNR, CDR2 FQNEAQ (reference sequence). The V gene lost 3 bases and the J gene lost 4 bases, with 8 bases spanning the gap. CDR3 amino acids: CASSLSGSDTQYF. CDR3 nucleotides: TGTGCCAGCAGCTTGTCCGGGTCAGATACGCAGTATTTT.

V and J are TRBV6-5 and TRBJ2-1, with D possibly TRBD2 on 6 matching bases. From germline, CDR1 is MNHEY and CDR2 SVGAGI. This CDR3 has 15 amino acids. V lost 9 bases and J 3 bases, leaving 18 bases between the germline ends. CDR3 residues: CARNVAETNYNEQFF. In nucleotides, the CDR3 is TGTGCCAGGAACGTAGCGGAAACAAACTACAATGAGCAGTTCTTC.

V is TRBV24-1 and J is TRBJ1-1; D is perhaps TRBD1 (6 bases). V was trimmed by 6 bases and J by 1 base, leaving 11 bases between them. Germline V gene sequence: CDR1 KGHDR, CDR2 SFDVKD. This CDR3 spans 14 amino acids. CDR3 protein: CATSTGLGNTEAFF. Written as DNA, the CDR3 is TGTGCCACCAGTACAGGGCTGGGGAACACTGAAGCTTTCTTT.

The rearrangement uses TRBV24-1 and TRBJ1-1, with 9 bases aligning to TRBD1. The CDR3 covers 19 residues. V trimming: 1 base; J trimming: 1 base; junction bases outside the gene matches: 12. CDR1 is KGHDR and CDR2 is SFDVKD in the germline V gene. The chain's CDR3 is CATSDFRLGTGKGNTEAFF. The CDR3 nucleotides are TGTGCCACCAGTGATTTCCGCCTCGGGACAGGGAAGGGGAACACTGAAGCTTTCTTT.

The chain employs TRBV30 and TRBJ1-5, with 8 bases matching TRBD1. Looked up from germline, CDR1 is GTSNPN and CDR2 is SVGIG (reference sequence). The CDR3 spans 12 residues. V dropped 3 bases and J dropped 11; count of bases not matched to a gene: 6. CDR3 nucleotides: TGTGCCTGGAGCCAGGGGGCCGTGGCCCAGCATTTT. This gives the protein CAWSQGAVAQHF. Based on the CDR3 plus reference TRBV30 and TRBJ1-5, the full variable domain is SQTIHQWPATLVQPVGSPLSLECTVEGTSNPNLYWYRQAAGRGLQLLFYSVGIGQISSEVPQNLSASRPQDRQFILSSKKLLLSDSGFYLCAWSQGAVAQHFGDGTRLSIL.

A remark on this clone: The junction differs from germline at one of its ends, possibly a read error. The chain couples TRBV2 to TRBJ2-1; 8 positions agree with TRBD2. CDR3 length equals 15 residues. CDR1 is SNHLY, CDR2 FYNNEI, per germline. CDR3 amino acids: CASREGGRPLLGQFF. The CDR3 region has the DNA TGTGCCAGCAGGGAAGGCGGGAGGCCCTTGCTCGGGCAGTTCTTC. Using reference TRBV2 and TRBJ2-1 for the parts outside the CDR3, the full variable domain is EPEVTQTPSHQVTQMGQEVILRCVPISNHLYFYWYRQILGQKVEFLVSFYNNEISEKSEIFDDQFSVERPDGSNFTLKIRSTKLEDSAMYFCASREGGRPLLGQFFGPGTRLTVL.

The CDR3 DNA follows: TGTGCCAGCAGTTACTCGTATGAGGGCGGCTACACCTTC. Translating gives CASSYSYEGGYTF. The V and J genes are TRBV6-6 and TRBJ1-2; D is undetermined. V was clipped by 0 bases and J by 8 bases, with 10 bases between them. Looked up from germline, CDR1 is MNHNY and CDR2 is SVGAGI (reference sequence). This CDR3 contains 13 residues.

This clone was detected only a few times. The V call is TRBV18, the J call TRBJ1-5; D possibly corresponds to TRBD1 (6 bases). Trimming cost V 1 base and J 5 bases, with 15 bases left between them. This CDR3 spans 16 amino acids. The germline V gene encodes CDR1 KGHSH and CDR2 LQKENI. CDR3 in amino acids: CASSPRTTGTYQPQHF. In DNA form, the CDR3 reads TGTGCCAGCTCACCACGAACGACAGGTACGTATCAGCCCCAGCATTTT. The entire variable domain, with the rest obtained from reference TRBV18 and TRBJ1-5, is as follows: NAGVMQNPRHLVRRRGQEARLRCSPMKGHSHVYWYRQLPEEGLKFMVYLQKENIIDESGMPKERFSAEFPKEGPSILRIQQVVRGDSAAYFCASSPRTTGTYQPQHFGDGTRLSIL.

This chain links TRBV7-6 with TRBJ2-6; the match to TRBD1 covers 9 bases. Germline-derived CDR1 and CDR2 are SGHVS and FNYEAQ. J was trimmed by 1 base and V by 5 bases; bases with no gene match: 6. The CDR3 spans 17 residues. CDR3 amino acids: CASSKRTGESGANVLTF. DNA for the CDR3: TGTGCCAGCAGCAAACGGACAGGGGAGTCTGGGGCCAACGTCCTGACTTTC.